The clone carrying this T cell receptor (beta chain) has just one count. Its cognate antigen is unknown. Produced via immunoSEQ multiplex PCR; TCRdb's table is partial and in-frame only. The repertoire holds 200,000 or so clones, with around nine tenths as singletons. The data were taken from a study of cytomegalovirus exposure and HLA in healthy donors. Findings and caveats of the study: Within the 90 to 150 validation repertoires, first-cohort TCR clusters tended to co-occur, according to a later analysis.

The CDR3 spans 15 residues. Trimming removed 7 bases from V and 7 bases from J; junction bases left unmatched: 12. In germline, CDR1 is MNHNS, CDR2 SASEGT. The V call is TRBV6-1, the J call TRBJ2-3; 9 nucleotides align to TRBD2. The specimen sequenced was PBMCs. This receptor was taken from a woman between 18 and 30 years old in good health and CMV-seronegative. The CDR3 protein is CASIRLAGDWHTQYF. DNA for the CDR3: TGTGCCAGCATCCGATTAGCGGGAGATTGGCATACGCAGTATTTT.